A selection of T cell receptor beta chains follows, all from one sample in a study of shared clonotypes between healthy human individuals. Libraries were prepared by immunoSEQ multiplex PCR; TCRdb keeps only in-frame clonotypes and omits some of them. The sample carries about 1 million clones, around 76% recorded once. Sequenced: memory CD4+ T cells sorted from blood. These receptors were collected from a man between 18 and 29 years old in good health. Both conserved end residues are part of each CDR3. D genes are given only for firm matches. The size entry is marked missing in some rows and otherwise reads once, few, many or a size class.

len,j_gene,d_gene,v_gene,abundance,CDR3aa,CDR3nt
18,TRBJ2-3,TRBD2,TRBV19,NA,CASSIFGVAGVIRDTQYF,TGTGCCAGTAGTATTTTCGGGGTAGCGGGAGTGATCCGAGATACGCAGTATTTT
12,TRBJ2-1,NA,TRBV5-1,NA,CASSLEVGEQFF,TGCGCCAGCAGCTTGGAAGTTGGTGAGCAGTTCTTC
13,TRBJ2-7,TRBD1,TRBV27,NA,CASRRTGTYEQYF,TGTGCCAGCAGAAGGACAGGAACCTACGAGCAGTACTTC
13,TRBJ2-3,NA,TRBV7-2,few,CASSLIGADTQYF,TGTGCCAGCAGCTTAATTGGTGCAGATACGCAGTATTTT
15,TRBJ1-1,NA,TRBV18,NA,CASSHISGANTEAFF,TGTGCCAGCTCACATATCTCGGGGGCAAACACTGAAGCTTTCTTT
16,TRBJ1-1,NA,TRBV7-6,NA,CASSLMVPQGNTEAFF,TGTGCCAGCAGCTTGATGGTGCCCCAAGGGAACACTGAAGCTTTCTTT
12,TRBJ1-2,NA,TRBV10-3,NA,CAISSPNYGYTF,TGTGCCATCAGTAGTCCTAACTATGGCTACACCTTC
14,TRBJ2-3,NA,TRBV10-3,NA,CAAQGGVGADTQYF,TGTGCCGCCCAGGGCGGGGTGGGGGCAGATACGCAGTATTTT
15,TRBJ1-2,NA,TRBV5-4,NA,CASSLAQNTNYGYTF,TGTGCCAGCAGCTTAGCACAGAATACTAACTATGGCTACACCTTC
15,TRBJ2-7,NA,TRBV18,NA,CASSPEGVGDYEQYF,TGTGCCAGCTCACCGGAGGGGGTGGGAGACTACGAGCAGTACTTC
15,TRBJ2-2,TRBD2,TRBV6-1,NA,CASTPTSGGTGELFF,TGTGCCAGCACCCCCACTAGCGGGGGCACCGGGGAGCTGTTTTTT
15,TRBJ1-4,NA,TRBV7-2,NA,CASSLVGGIREKLFF,TGTGCCAGCAGCTTAGTAGGGGGGATTAGAGAAAAACTGTTTTTT
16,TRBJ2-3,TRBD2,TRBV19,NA,CASSLGASGGTDTQYF,TGTGCCAGTAGCCTGGGTGCTAGCGGGGGCACAGATACGCAGTATTTT